Following are 12 T cell receptor beta chains from one sample sequenced in a study of blood T cell repertoires in COVID-19. Clones were sequenced by immunoSEQ multiplex PCR, and TCRdb holds only the in-frame ones, with some missing. The sample includes about 60,000 clones, over 75% of them seen just once. Specimen: peripheral blood. These receptors were obtained from a man aged 50 to 60 with active COVID-19.

V gene TRBV6-5 combines with J gene TRBJ1-3; 7 nucleotides match TRBD1. After removal of 7 bases from V and 0 bases from J, the junction contained 6 bases not matched to a gene. The germline V gene encodes CDR1 MNHEY and CDR2 SVGAGI. CDR3 size: 15 residues. The CDR3 bases are TGTGCCAGCACCCTACAGGGGATCTCTGGAAACACCATATATTTT. Amino acid sequence: CASTLQGISGNTIYF.

The chain carries TRBV7-9 and TRBJ2-7, with TRBD1 matching over 7 bases. CDR1 and CDR2 from the germline V gene are SEHNR and FQNEAQ (reference sequence). This CDR3 is built from 14 residues. V was pared by 4 bases and J by 0 bases, with 3 bases of the junction left unmatched. CDR3 region: CASSWGQRSYEQYF. The DNA for the CDR3 is TGTGCCAGCAGCTGGGGACAGCGCTCCTACGAGCAGTACTTC.

The chain uses TRBV7-2 and TRBJ1-5; 7 bases fit TRBD1. There are 15 residues in the CDR3. Per germline, CDR1 SGHTA and CDR2 FQGNSA. V trimming: 5 bases; J trimming: 2 bases; junction bases outside the gene matches: 6. The CDR3 DNA follows: TGTGCCAGCAGCCAGGACAGGTCGGGCAATCAGCCCCAGCATTTT. Translating it yields CASSQDRSGNQPQHF.

The genes are TRBV6-5 and TRBJ2-6, with 8 bases fitting TRBD2. CDR3 length: 15 amino acids. With V trimmed by 6 bases and J by 4 bases, 5 bases remained unmatched. Germline V CDR1 and CDR2: MNHEY, SVGAGI. Here the CDR3 reads CASRSGGLGANVLTF. In DNA form, the CDR3 reads TGTGCCAGCAGAAGCGGGGGTCTCGGGGCCAACGTCCTGACTTTC.

The gene calls are TRBV6-2 or TRBV6-3 and TRBJ2-7, with D possibly being TRBD2 (5 bases). V gave up 2 bases and J gave up 0 bases, with 17 bases separating them. The CDR3 loop spans 17 amino acids. Germline-derived CDR1 and CDR2 are MNHEY and SVGEGT. The CDR3 DNA is TGTGCCAGCAGTTACACGGCCGGGATTCCAAGCTCCTACGAGCAGTACTTC. Its translation is CASSYTAGIPSSYEQYF.

V is TRBV12-3 or TRBV12-4 and J is TRBJ2-5, with a possible D match to TRBD1 (5 bases). The CDR3 is 13 amino acids. The V gene lost 6 bases and the J gene lost 5 bases, with 13 bases spanning the gap. This CDR3 is CASSPPKGETQYF. The CDR3 DNA reads TGTGCCAGCAGCCCACCTAAGGGGGAGACCCAGTACTTC.

The rearrangement links TRBV29-1 to TRBJ1-1; a weak D match, TRBD1 (5 bases). The germline CDR1 and CDR2 sequences are SQVTM and ANQGSEA. Trimming stripped 1 base from V and 7 bases from J, with 16 bases between. The CDR3 has 14 residues. The DNA for the CDR3 is TGCAGCGTTGAAGGCCTATCGGGGGGAGATGAAGCTTTCTTT. This sequence encodes CSVEGLSGGDEAFF. Based on the CDR3 plus reference TRBV29-1 and TRBJ1-1, the full variable domain is SAVISQKPSRDICQRGTSLTIQCQVDSQVTMMFWYRQQPGQSLTLIATANQGSEATYESGFVIDKFPISRPNLTFSTLTVSNMSPEDSSIYLCSVEGLSGGDEAFFGQGTRLTVV.

The J gene is TRBJ1-1, the V gene TRBV5-5; D is undetermined. The CDR3 is 15 amino acids. Trimming stripped 3 bases from V and 4 bases from J, with 16 bases between. Germline CDR1 is SGHKS and CDR2 is YYEKEE (reference sequence). The CDR3: CASSWYQDSGTEAFF. In DNA form, the CDR3 reads TGTGCCAGCAGCTGGTACCAGGATTCCGGCACTGAAGCTTTCTTT.

The CDR3: CATTSQQETQYF. In nucleotides, the CDR3 is TGTGCCACCACGAGCCAACAAGAGACCCAGTACTTC. This chain uses TRBV15 with TRBJ2-5; no clear D gene. The CDR3 is 12 amino acids. Germline assignment: CDR1 LNHNV and CDR2 YYDKDF (reference sequence). V was clipped by 7 bases and J by 2 bases, with 8 bases between them.

The chain combines TRBV4-2 with TRBJ2-7; 14 nucleotides match TRBD2. The J segment lost 3 bases and the V segment lost 3 bases, leaving 7 bases of the junction unmatched. Germline CDR1 reads LGHNA; CDR2 reads YNFKEQ. CDR3 size: 17 residues. CDR3 protein: CASSHGTSGGPGYEQYF. The CDR3 nucleotides read TGTGCCAGCAGCCACGGGACTAGCGGGGGTCCGGGCTACGAGCAGTACTTC.

The chain has TRBV11-3 and TRBJ2-3; 9 bases fit TRBD1. Germline V lookup: CDR1 SGHNT, CDR2 YENEEA. The V gene end was trimmed by 5 bases and the J gene end by 1 base; junction bases not matched to a gene: 4. This CDR3 has 15 amino acids. DNA of the CDR3: TGTGCCAGCAGCCAAAGGACAGGGGGCACAGATACGCAGTATTTT. This gives the protein CASSQRTGGTDTQYF.

The chain has TRBV5-1 and TRBJ2-1; 7 bases are shared with TRBD1. CDR3 length equals 18 residues. The germline V gene has CDR1 SGHRS and CDR2 YFSETQ. Losses at the gene ends were 4 bases for V and 7 bases for J; bases not matched to a gene: 20. In nucleotides, the CDR3 is TGCGCCAGCAGCCGGGACAGCAGGTCCGGTTCTGGGTTGAATGAGCAGTTCTTC. It codes for CASSRDSRSGSGLNEQFF.